This TCR beta chain appears in the sequencing data of a study of blood T cell repertoires in COVID-19. Overall study context: Samples representing acute and convalescent COVID-19 were sourced from the United States, Italy and Spain. T cells, B-cell-depleted T cells, or PBMCs provided the cDNA or gDNA that served as material.

Original processing methods: It was from reference gene primer amplification that nucleated cell counts were estimated. TCRdb's copy holds only in-frame clones and misses some; the assay was immunoSEQ multiplex PCR. The DNA gave D and trimming, while V, J and clone size come from that table. The table shows approximately 200,000 clones, with roughly 81% occurring only once. J was trimmed by 3 bases and V by 0 bases; bases with no gene match: 3. The CDR3 length is 16 residues. The V gene's germline CDR1 is LGHNA and CDR2 YNFKEQ. Those enrolled in Seattle joined during active infection and were followed longitudinally afterward.

This receptor was taken from a woman at least 80 years old with COVID-19, enrolled during active disease. The genes are TRBV4-2 and TRBJ2-3; TRBD2 matches 10 bases. Source material: peripheral blood. The CDR3 is CASSQDGSGGTDTQYF. CDR3 DNA sequence: TGTGCCAGCAGCCAAGATGGTAGCGGGGGGACAGATACGCAGTATTTT.